This is a list of T cell receptor beta chains from one sample in a study of T-cell memory formation after mild COVID-19. TCRdb processed the 5' RACE reads anew with MiXCR; each CDR3 protein has one entry. The data contain approximately 190,000 distinct CDR3 sequences, roughly 18% of them singletons. Sequenced input: PBMCs or a T cell subset sorted from them (not recorded which). The receptors originated from an adult woman who had mild COVID-19 (a few samples of this study predate the infection). Cell type and time point are not known. The CDR3 runs from the conserved cysteine through the conserved F or W. The D gene is left open where the match is weak. Only part of the rows carry a size: once, few, many, or a class if the clone is expanded.

D: .; J: TRBJ1-1; size: few; V: TRBV27; DNA: TGTGCCAGCAGTTTCCGGGGGCAGGCCAGCACTGAAGCTTTCTTT; CDR3: CASSFRGQASTEAFF
D: .; J: TRBJ2-5; size: few; V: TRBV18; DNA: TGTGCCAGCTCACCCCCACAGGGAAGCCAAGAGACCCAGTACTTC; CDR3: CASSPPQGSQETQYF
D: .; J: TRBJ2-6; size: few; V: TRBV20-1; DNA: TGCAGTGCTAGAGTTCAAACCGGGGCCCGCTCTGGGGCCAACGTCCTGACTTTC; CDR3: CSARVQTGARSGANVLTF
D: .; J: TRBJ2-3; size: once; V: TRBV7-6; DNA: TGTGCCAGCAGCGATATCCGGGGCACAGATACGCAGTATTTT; CDR3: CASSDIRGTDTQYF
D: .; J: TRBJ2-7; size: .; V: TRBV6-5; DNA: TGTGCCAGCAGGCCAACAGGGTCCACCTACGAGCAGTACTTC; CDR3: CASRPTGSTYEQYF
D: .; J: TRBJ1-1; size: .; V: TRBV7-8; DNA: TGTGCCAGCAGTTCTCAACAAGGGGCGATGAACACTGAAGCTTTCTTT; CDR3: CASSSQQGAMNTEAFF
D: .; J: TRBJ2-1; size: .; V: TRBV20-1; DNA: TGCAGTGCTAGGTTAGTCCGATACAATGAGCAGTTCTTC; CDR3: CSARLVRYNEQFF
D: .; J: TRBJ1-5; size: few; V: TRBV6-5; DNA: TGTGCCAGCAGTTACTCCAGCCGACAGCCCCAGCATTTT; CDR3: CASSYSSRQPQHF
D: .; J: TRBJ1-1; size: .; V: TRBV7-3; DNA: TGTGCCAGCAGCCCCGACAGGCGGGCTGAAGCTTTCTTT; CDR3: CASSPDRRAEAFF
D: .; J: TRBJ1-1; size: few; V: TRBV7-2; DNA: TGTGCCAGCAGCCCCGGGACGGGAATGAACACTGAAGCTTTCTTT; CDR3: CASSPGTGMNTEAFF
D: TRBD1; J: TRBJ2-7; size: few; V: TRBV10-3; DNA: TGTGCCACCGCCCGGACAGGGGGCTCCTACGAGCAGTACTTC; CDR3: CATARTGGSYEQYF
D: .; J: TRBJ1-1; size: .; V: TRBV3-1; DNA: TGTGCCAGCAGCCAGGGGCCGGGACGCTTCACTGAAGCTTTCTTT; CDR3: CASSQGPGRFTEAFF
D: .; J: TRBJ1-4; size: few; V: TRBV6-1; DNA: TGTGCCAGCAGGGGGCGCCCTAATGAAAAACTGTTTTTT; CDR3: CASRGRPNEKLFF
D: .; J: TRBJ2-3; size: .; V: TRBV6-1; DNA: TGTGCCAGCAGTGTAAGGGCACCCCCAGATACGCAGTATTTT; CDR3: CASSVRAPPDTQYF
D: TRBD2; J: TRBJ2-7; size: .; V: TRBV6-5; DNA: TGTGCCAGCAGTCGGACTAGCGGGAGAGGCTACGAGCAGTACTTC; CDR3: CASSRTSGRGYEQYF
D: .; J: TRBJ2-7; size: few; V: TRBV12-3/TRBV12-4; DNA: TGTGCCAGCAGTTTTGAGGGGCCGCGCTACGAGCAGTACTTC; CDR3: CASSFEGPRYEQYF
D: TRBD2; J: TRBJ2-1; size: .; V: TRBV20-1; DNA: TGCAGTGCTAGGTTGCGGGAGAACTACAATGATCAGTTCTTC; CDR3: CSARLRENYNDQFF
D: TRBD1; J: TRBJ1-1; size: many; V: TRBV30; DNA: TGTGCCTCACGACAGGGGGGTGAAGCTTTCTTT; CDR3: CASRQGGEAFF
D: TRBD1; J: TRBJ1-1; size: .; V: TRBV7-9; DNA: TGTGCCAGCAGCACACACAGGGGCGACGCTGAAGCTTTCTTT; CDR3: CASSTHRGDAEAFF
D: .; J: TRBJ1-2; size: few; V: TRBV24-1; DNA: TGTGCCACCAGTGACAGTCAGGGCTTCGATGGCTACACCTTC; CDR3: CATSDSQGFDGYTF
D: .; J: TRBJ2-1; size: .; V: TRBV6-5; DNA: TGTGCCAGCAGTTACTTCGGACCCAACAATGAGCAGTTCTTC; CDR3: CASSYFGPNNEQFF
D: .; J: TRBJ1-1; size: few; V: TRBV18; DNA: TGTGCCAGCTCACCAACACCGTGGCGGGGACTGAACACTGAAGCTTTCTTT; CDR3: CASSPTPWRGLNTEAFF
D: .; J: TRBJ2-3; size: .; V: TRBV20-1; DNA: TGCAGTGCCACAGGACCCCAATCAGATACGCAGTATTTT; CDR3: CSATGPQSDTQYF
D: TRBD1; J: TRBJ1-2; size: many; V: TRBV7-2; DNA: TGTGCCAGCAGCCCTAGGGGACAGCAGCGTGGCTACACCTTC; CDR3: CASSPRGQQRGYTF
D: TRBD1; J: TRBJ2-1; size: few; V: TRBV14; DNA: TGTGCCAGCAGCCAACTAAGTGGACAGGTTAATAATGAGCAGTTCTTC; CDR3: CASSQLSGQVNNEQFF
D: .; J: TRBJ1-2; size: few; V: TRBV20-1; DNA: TGCAGTGCTGACAGTCTCCAAGCTAACTATGGCTACACCTTC; CDR3: CSADSLQANYGYTF
D: .; J: TRBJ1-2; size: .; V: TRBV5-1; DNA: TGCGCCAGCAGCTTGGATGGGGGCGCGGGATATGGCTACACCTTC; CDR3: CASSLDGGAGYGYTF
D: .; J: TRBJ2-2; size: .; V: TRBV5-1; DNA: TGCGCCAGCAGCTTGGGGCGGGCCGGGGAGCTGTTTTTT; CDR3: CASSLGRAGELFF
D: TRBD1; J: TRBJ1-1; size: .; V: TRBV20-1; DNA: TGCAGTGCGTGGACAGGGCATAGCACTGAAGCTTTCTTT; CDR3: CSAWTGHSTEAFF
D: TRBD1; J: TRBJ1-1; size: few; V: TRBV24-1; DNA: TGTGCCACCAGTATCAGGGGGCACTGCACTGAAGCTTTCTTT; CDR3: CATSIRGHCTEAFF
D: .; J: TRBJ1-5; size: .; V: TRBV6-5; DNA: TGTGCCAGCAGTTACTCAGGGGGTGGCAATCAGCCCCAGCATTTT; CDR3: CASSYSGGGNQPQHF
D: .; J: TRBJ2-3; size: many; V: TRBV15; DNA: TGTGCCACCAGCCATCGGGGCACAGATACGCAGTATTTT; CDR3: CATSHRGTDTQYF
D: .; J: TRBJ1-2; size: .; V: TRBV10-3; DNA: TGTGCCATCAGTGATTCCGGGCAGAATAACTATGGCTACACCTTC; CDR3: CAISDSGQNNYGYTF
D: .; J: TRBJ1-2; size: .; V: TRBV30; DNA: TGTGCCTGGAAGAGTATTGGAGGGCATTTGGGTGGCTACACCTTC; CDR3: CAWKSIGGHLGGYTF
D: .; J: TRBJ2-7; size: many; V: TRBV29-1; DNA: TGCAGCGTTGAAGAAGAACAGGGTACCCTGAGGCAGTACTTC; CDR3: CSVEEEQGTLRQYF
D: .; J: TRBJ2-7; size: .; V: TRBV11-3; DNA: TGTGCCAGCAGCTCGTCTGGCGAGCAGTACTTC; CDR3: CASSSSGEQYF
D: TRBD1; J: TRBJ2-5; size: .; V: TRBV12-3/TRBV12-4; DNA: TGTGCCAGCAGTCCCCAGGGACAGGGTCGAGAGACCCAGTACTTC; CDR3: CASSPQGQGRETQYF
D: TRBD2; J: TRBJ2-1; size: .; V: TRBV25-1; DNA: TGTGCCAGCAGTGAGGTTAGGGCTAGCGGGGTCAATGAGCAGTTCTTC; CDR3: CASSEVRASGVNEQFF
D: .; J: TRBJ2-5; size: .; V: TRBV5-1; DNA: TGCGCCAGCAGTCCCGGCCCGGAGGAGACCCAGTACTTC; CDR3: CASSPGPEETQYF
D: TRBD2; J: TRBJ2-1; size: few; V: TRBV19; DNA: TGTGCCAGTAGTATGGGGCTAGCGGTGGCTGAGCAGTTCTTC; CDR3: CASSMGLAVAEQFF
D: TRBD2; J: TRBJ2-5; size: .; V: TRBV12-3/TRBV12-4; DNA: TGTGCCAGCAGTCGGACTAGCGGCCAAGAGACCCAGTACTTC; CDR3: CASSRTSGQETQYF
D: .; J: TRBJ1-1; size: few; V: TRBV25-1; DNA: TGTGCCAGCACCACCGGGGTTGGAGAAGCTTTCTTT; CDR3: CASTTGVGEAFF
D: .; J: TRBJ1-5; size: few; V: TRBV20-1; DNA: TGCAGTACACTGACAGGAAGCAATCAGCCCCAGCATTTT; CDR3: CSTLTGSNQPQHF
D: TRBD1; J: TRBJ2-3; size: .; V: TRBV15; DNA: TGTGCCACCAGACGGGACAGGGGCCGCACAGATACGCAGTATTTT; CDR3: CATRRDRGRTDTQYF
D: TRBD1; J: TRBJ1-1; size: few; V: TRBV7-9; DNA: TGTGCCAGCAGCGAACCACAGGGGGCGTTCACTGAAGCTTTCTTT; CDR3: CASSEPQGAFTEAFF